One sample yielded the 18 T cell receptor beta chains listed below, sequenced in a study of T cell responses to AZD1222 COVID-19 vaccine. TCRdb keeps only in-frame clones here, not all; method: immunoSEQ multiplex PCR. The sample lists fewer than 200,000 clones, 80% to 95% seen once, with over 1% in the top ten. This specimen consisted of peripheral blood, obtained on day 0 of AZD1222 vaccination. The receptors were gathered from an adult in good health.

The rearrangement joins TRBV9 to TRBJ1-6, with D uncertain. Germline CDR1 reads SGDLS; CDR2 reads YYNGEE. The CDR3 has 14 residues. V was shortened by 4 bases and J by 3 bases, with 8 bases between the two germline ends. The CDR3 reads CASSLAGYNSPLHF. CDR3 nucleotide sequence: TGTGCCAGCAGCCTGGCAGGCTATAATTCACCCCTCCACTTT.

The chain employs TRBV2 and TRBJ2-3; 7 nucleotides match TRBD2. CDR1 SNHLY and CDR2 FYNNEI come from the germline V gene. The CDR3 has 13 amino acids. Trimming took 7 bases from V and 3 from J; bases not matched to a gene: 4. CDR3 DNA sequence: TGTGCCAGCATGGCGGGGGAAACAGATACGCAGTATTTT. It encodes CASMAGETDTQYF.

This clone was detected once. V usage is TRBV29-1 and J usage is TRBJ1-4, with D maybe TRBD1 (6 bases). The length of the CDR3 is 13 residues. Germline-derived CDR1 and CDR2 are SQVTM and ANQGSEA. V was pared by 7 bases and J by 3 bases, with 12 bases between. CDR3 bases: TGCAGCGGGCGGGACACCTCTAATGAAAAACTGTTTTTT. This encodes CSGRDTSNEKLFF.

This sequence joins TRBV6-5 and TRBJ1-1; 8 positions agree with TRBD1. This CDR3 comprises 14 residues. Trimming removed 6 bases from V and 4 bases from J; junction bases left unmatched: 7. CDR1 MNHEY and CDR2 SVGAGI come from the germline V gene. The CDR3, as DNA: TGTGCCAGCAGCCTGGACAGGGTGGGCACTGAAGCTTTCTTT. Translated, it gives CASSLDRVGTEAFF.

V gene TRBV29-1 combines with J gene TRBJ2-1; D is unclear. The germline V gene encodes CDR1 SQVTM and CDR2 ANQGSEA. Trimming left V 4 bases short and J 0 bases short, with 10 bases between. The CDR3 spans 14 residues. The CDR3 protein is CSVVPGTSYNEQFF. The CDR3 region has the DNA TGCAGCGTTGTACCCGGTACCTCCTACAATGAGCAGTTCTTC.

This rearrangement joins TRBV2 to TRBJ1-5; the D is unclear. From germline, CDR1 is SNHLY and CDR2 FYNNEI. The CDR3 has 13 residues. The germline V and J ends were trimmed by 4 bases and 9 bases, with 13 bases remaining between them. The CDR3 reads CASSGWVIGPQHF. Written as DNA, the CDR3 is TGTGCCAGCAGTGGGTGGGTAATCGGGCCCCAGCATTTT.

This chain uses TRBV3-1 (or the pseudogene TRBV3-2) with TRBJ1-2, with a weak D call TRBD1 (5 bases). Germline CDR1 reads LGHDT; CDR2 reads YNNKEL (reference sequence). Trimming removed 1 base at V and 4 bases at J, with 7 bases between. This CDR3 spans 13 amino acids. In nucleotides, the CDR3 is TGTGCCAGCAGCCAAGGGGACTCCTATGGCTACACCTTC. Residues: CASSQGDSYGYTF.

The chain joins TRBV3-1 (or the pseudogene TRBV3-2) to TRBJ2-1, with TRBD2 matching 14 bases. Trimming cost V 4 bases and J 8 bases; bases outside gene matches: 7. This CDR3 has 16 residues. Germline V gene lookup returns CDR1 LGHDT and CDR2 YNNKEL (reference sequence). DNA of the CDR3: TGTGCCAGCAGCCCCAGACTAGCGGGGGGGATTTATGAGCAGTTCTTC. It translates to CASSPRLAGGIYEQFF.

The chain couples TRBV7-9 to TRBJ2-7; 11 bases match TRBD1. The germline V gene encodes CDR1 SEHNR and CDR2 FQNEAQ (reference sequence). There are 15 residues in the CDR3. Unmatched junction bases numbered 5, after V lost 5 bases and J lost 2 bases. Here the CDR3 DNA reads TGTGCCAGCAGCGCACCGGGACAGGGGGCCTACGAGCAGTACTTC. Its translation is CASSAPGQGAYEQYF.

This chain links TRBV27 with TRBJ2-7, with 7 nucleotides matching TRBD1. V was pared by 3 bases and J by 1 base, with 12 bases of the junction left unmatched. Germline lookup yields CDR1 MNHEY and CDR2 SMNVEV (reference sequence). CDR3 length equals 17 residues. The CDR3 protein is CASSLVRTGARSYEQYF. Here the CDR3 DNA reads TGTGCCAGCAGTTTGGTACGAACAGGGGCCCGATCCTACGAGCAGTACTTC.

The gene calls are TRBV12-3 or TRBV12-4 and TRBJ1-2, with D possibly being TRBD1 (5 bases). V lost 5 bases, J lost 2 bases, and 9 bases lay in between. The CDR3 covers 13 residues. The CDR3 spells CASSGDRNYGYTF. The CDR3 DNA reads as TGTGCCAGCAGTGGGGACCGAAACTATGGCTACACCTTC.

The genes are TRBV27 and TRBJ1-5, with 8 bases identical to TRBD1. The CDR3 is 17 amino acids. J gave up 0 bases and V 6 bases, and 10 bases lay outside the gene matches. The germline CDR1 and CDR2 sequences are MNHEY and SMNVEV (reference sequence). The CDR3: CASSARSGGFSNQPQHF. CDR3 sequence (DNA): TGTGCCAGCAGCGCTCGGTCAGGGGGCTTTAGCAATCAGCCCCAGCATTTT.

The chain is built from TRBV3-1 (or the pseudogene TRBV3-2) and TRBJ2-5; D tentatively fits TRBD1 or TRBD2 (5 bases each). From germline, CDR1 is LGHDT and CDR2 YNNKEL (reference sequence). The ends were cut back, 2 bases at V and 6 bases at J, with 13 bases in the middle. The CDR3 covers 14 residues. The CDR3 loop is CASSQPEGTQTQYF. CDR3 nucleotides: TGTGCCAGCAGCCAACCCGAGGGGACCCAGACCCAGTACTTC.

The chain combines TRBV7-3 with TRBJ1-1; no clear D gene. V lost 4 bases to trimming and J lost 5 bases, with 5 bases between them. Germline loops: CDR1 SGHTA, CDR2 FQGTGA. The CDR3 has 11 amino acids. The CDR3 here is CASSSRTEAFF. In DNA form, the CDR3 reads TGTGCCAGCAGCTCGAGAACTGAAGCTTTCTTT. The full variable domain, completed using reference TRBV7-3 and TRBJ1-1, is GAGVSQTPSNKVTEKGKYVELRCDPISGHTALYWYRQSLGQGPEFLIYFQGTGAADDSGLPNDRFFAVRPEGSVSTLKIQRTERGDSAVYLCASSSRTEAFFGQGTRLTVV.

The rearrangement uses TRBV5-1 and TRBJ1-1; D is possibly TRBD1 (6 bases). The CDR3 is 15 residues long. CDR1 and CDR2 from the germline V gene are SGHRS and YFSETQ. V lost 3 bases, J lost 4 bases, and 16 bases lay in between. The CDR3 DNA is TGCGCCAGCAGCTGGAGTGGGGGCAGGGGCACTGAAGCTTTCTTT. It translates to CASSWSGGRGTEAFF.

Here the CDR3 DNA reads TGTGCCAGCAGCAAAAGGTCACGGCCATGGGGGCAGTACTTC. It is translated as CASSKRSRPWGQYF. The chain is built from TRBV21-1 and TRBJ2-7. TRBV21-1 is termed a pseudogene. There are 14 residues in the CDR3.

J is TRBJ1-2 and V is TRBV7-3; the D gene is possibly TRBD1 (5 bases). Germline CDR1 and CDR2: SGHTA and FQGTGA. V lost 5 bases and J lost 8, with 18 bases in between. The CDR3 covers 14 residues. The CDR3 is CASSPRTGGDGYTF. Here the CDR3 DNA reads TGTGCCAGCAGCCCCCGGACTGGGGGGGACGGCTACACCTTC. The full variable domain, its missing parts supplied by reference TRBV7-3 and TRBJ1-2, is GAGVSQTPSNKVTEKGKYVELRCDPISGHTALYWYRQSLGQGPEFLIYFQGTGAADDSGLPNDRFFAVRPEGSVSTLKIQRTERGDSAVYLCASSPRTGGDGYTFGSGTRLTVV.

V is TRBV20-1 and J is TRBJ1-6, with a tentative D call TRBD1 (5 bases). Deletions cut 3 bases from V and 7 bases from J, with 13 bases between. The germline V gene encodes CDR1 DFQATT and CDR2 SNEGSKA (reference sequence). The CDR3 is made up of 14 amino acids. CDR3 bases: TGCAGTGCTAGTCCGGGGGGTGAGAATTCACCCCTCCACTTT. Its protein product is CSASPGGENSPLHF.